What follows are 32 T cell receptor beta chains derived from one specimen sequenced in a study of cytomegalovirus exposure and HLA in healthy donors. 13 Jbeta primers and 60 Vbeta primers were used for the PCR. The method was immunoSEQ multiplex PCR; TCRdb's version includes in-frame clones alone and lacks a portion of them. Here the sample table reports under 65,000 clones. The sequenced material came from PBMCs. These receptors were collected from a woman aged 40-49 years in good health and CMV-seronegative.

The chain is built from TRBV28 and TRBJ1-1, with D tentatively TRBD1 (5 bases). The germline gives CDR1 MDHEN, CDR2 SYDVKM. The CDR3 runs to 16 residues. Trimming took off 2 bases at V and 5 bases at J, with 18 bases between the two ends. The CDR3 region has the DNA TGTGCCAGCAGTTTAGGGGGAGGTCCCATCCAAACTGAAGCTTTCTTT. It yields the protein CASSLGGGPIQTEAFF.

The rearrangement joins TRBV19 to TRBJ1-2; D is unresolved. CDR3 length equals 12 residues. Germline CDR1 LNHDA, CDR2 SQIVND (reference sequence). The ends were cut back, 0 bases at V and 5 bases at J, with 4 bases in the middle. CDR3 DNA: TGTGCCAGTAGTATAGATAATTATGGCTACACCTTC. Residues: CASSIDNYGYTF.

The chain combines TRBV15 with TRBJ1-5; 7 bases line up with TRBD1. This CDR3 comprises 18 residues. The germline V gene has CDR1 LNHNV and CDR2 YYDKDF (reference sequence). The V segment lost 1 base and the J segment 0 bases; nucleotides outside the gene matches: 9. CDR3 DNA sequence: TGTGCCACCAGCAGAGCCGGGACAGCCACTTATAGCAATCAGCCCCAGCATTTT. The encoded protein is CATSRAGTATYSNQPQHF.

V is TRBV6-5 and J is TRBJ2-2; the D gene is possibly TRBD2 (7 bases). From germline, CDR1 is MNHEY and CDR2 SVGAGI. The ends were cut back, 2 bases at V and 5 bases at J, with 15 bases in the middle. This CDR3 spans 16 amino acids. The CDR3 is CASSYSRGARTGELFF. The CDR3 DNA follows: TGTGCCAGCAGTTACAGTCGGGGGGCGAGGACCGGGGAGCTGTTTTTT.

This chain connects TRBV13 to TRBJ1-4; no firm D call. The V end was cut by 2 bases, the J end by 4 bases, with 11 bases between. CDR1 is PRHDT, CDR2 FYEKMQ, per germline (reference sequence). This CDR3 is built from 15 residues. The CDR3 here is CASSLRRASNEKLFF. CDR3 nucleotide sequence: TGTGCCAGCAGCTTAAGGCGGGCAAGTAATGAAAAACTGTTTTTT. The whole variable domain, remainder taken from reference TRBV13 and TRBJ1-4, is AAGVIQSPRHLIKEKRETATLKCYPIPRHDTVYWYQQGPGQDPQFLISFYEKMQSDKGSIPDRFSAQQFSDYHSELNMSSLELGDSALYFCASSLRRASNEKLFFGSGTQLSVL.

The rearrangement joins TRBV18 to TRBJ1-2; 7 bases line up with TRBD1. The germline V gene has CDR1 KGHSH and CDR2 LQKENI. The ends lost 4 bases at V and 8 bases at J; junction bases unmatched: 13. The CDR3 has 15 amino acids. This CDR3 is CASSQFDREAGGYTF. As DNA, the CDR3 is TGTGCCAGCTCACAATTTGACAGGGAAGCGGGCGGCTACACCTTC. Looking up the rest from reference TRBV18 and TRBJ1-2 gives the full variable domain: NAGVMQNPRHLVRRRGQEARLRCSPMKGHSHVYWYRQLPEEGLKFMVYLQKENIIDESGMPKERFSAEFPKEGPSILRIQQVVRGDSAAYFCASSQFDREAGGYTFGSGTRLTVV.

The gene calls are TRBV30 and TRBJ1-2; no clear D gene. The CDR3 sequence is 12 residues long. Deletions cut 2 bases from V and 8 bases from J, with 12 bases between. Germline CDR1 and CDR2: GTSNPN and SVGIG (reference sequence). The CDR3 region is CAWSSGREGYTF. Written as DNA, the CDR3 is TGTGCCTGGAGTAGTGGCCGGGAAGGCTACACCTTC.

This sequence joins TRBV6-5 and TRBJ1-2; D possibly corresponds to TRBD1 (5 bases). The CDR3 is made up of 14 amino acids. V was shortened by 6 bases and J by 4 bases, with 15 bases between the two germline ends. The germline V gene encodes CDR1 MNHEY and CDR2 SVGAGI. The CDR3 DNA follows: TGTGCCAGCAGCAGTCCGGGGGGGACCTATGGCTACACCTTC. It encodes CASSSPGGTYGYTF.

The V gene is TRBV27, the J gene TRBJ1-2; D unclear. CDR3 length: 14 residues. CDR1 is MNHEY, CDR2 SMNVEV, per germline (reference sequence). V gave up 8 bases and J gave up 0 bases, with 13 bases separating them. CDR3 sequence reads: CASGVLEANYGYTF. In nucleotides, the CDR3 is TGTGCCAGCGGGGTCCTGGAGGCTAACTATGGCTACACCTTC.

This chain uses TRBV10-3 with TRBJ2-6, with 10 bases lining up with TRBD1. Trimming took 6 bases from V and 4 from J; bases not matched to a gene: 9. This CDR3 spans 17 amino acids. Germline lookup yields CDR1 ENHRY and CDR2 SYGVKD. The DNA for the CDR3 is TGTGCCATCAGCGCCGGGACAGGGGTTTCCGGGGCCAACGTCCTGACTTTC. It specifies CAISAGTGVSGANVLTF.

This chain links TRBV18 with TRBJ2-3; perhaps TRBD2 as D (5 bases). The CDR3 loop spans 16 amino acids. Germline-derived CDR1 and CDR2 are KGHSH and LQKENI. Trimming pared 4 bases from V and 2 bases from J, leaving 16 bases between. The CDR3 DNA follows: TGTGCCAGCTCACAACTAGGGCCTGCAAACACAGATACGCAGTATTTT. Its translation: CASSQLGPANTDTQYF. The full variable domain, in which reference TRBV18 and TRBJ2-3 provide the parts outside the CDR3, is NAGVMQNPRHLVRRRGQEARLRCSPMKGHSHVYWYRQLPEEGLKFMVYLQKENIIDESGMPKERFSAEFPKEGPSILRIQQVVRGDSAAYFCASSQLGPANTDTQYFGPGTRLTVL.

The chain uses TRBV6-5 and TRBJ2-5, with D hard to call. The CDR3 is made up of 15 amino acids. The ends were cut back, 0 bases at V and 4 bases at J, with 12 bases in the middle. The germline gives CDR1 MNHEY, CDR2 SVGAGI. CDR3 protein: CASSYSRSEGETQYF. The CDR3 nucleotides are TGTGCCAGCAGTTACTCGAGAAGCGAAGGAGAGACCCAGTACTTC.

The chain carries TRBV5-1 and TRBJ1-1; 7 positions agree with TRBD1. CDR3 length: 15 residues. V was pared by 4 bases and J by 0 bases, with 6 bases of the junction left unmatched. Germline CDR1 SGHRS, CDR2 YFSETQ. In DNA, the CDR3 is TGCGCCAGCAGCCCCTGGACAGGACTGAACACTGAAGCTTTCTTT. Encoded protein: CASSPWTGLNTEAFF.

With respect to this clone: A junction end diverges from the germline sequence, so it may reflect a read error. V gene TRBV9 combines with J gene TRBJ1-6; a weak D match, TRBD1 (5 bases). CDR3 length: 16 amino acids. CDR1 and CDR2 from the germline V gene are SGDLS and YYNGEE. CDR3 DNA sequence: TGTGCCAGCAGCGTAGGGGGGGGGAAAGGGACCTCACCCCTACACTTT. Its protein is CASSVGGGKGTSPLHF.

The V and J genes are TRBV18 and TRBJ2-3; weak D call: TRBD2 (5 bases). V was cut by 5 bases and J by 0 bases, with 9 bases left in between. Germline V CDR1 and CDR2: KGHSH, LQKENI. This CDR3 contains 14 residues. CDR3 protein: CASSSAVSTDTQYF. As DNA, the CDR3 is TGTGCCAGCTCATCAGCGGTGAGCACAGATACGCAGTATTTT. Combining the CDR3 with reference TRBV18 and TRBJ2-3 gives the whole variable domain NAGVMQNPRHLVRRRGQEARLRCSPMKGHSHVYWYRQLPEEGLKFMVYLQKENIIDESGMPKERFSAEFPKEGPSILRIQQVVRGDSAAYFCASSSAVSTDTQYFGPGTRLTVL.

The chain combines TRBV5-1 with TRBJ1-2, with TRBD1 matching 11 bases. CDR3 size: 19 residues. The ends lost 4 bases at V and 1 base at J; junction bases unmatched: 15. Germline V gene data show CDR1 as SGHRS and CDR2 as YFSETQ. CDR3 in amino acids: CASSPLRGQGGLVNYGYTF. The CDR3 DNA sequence: TGCGCCAGCAGCCCCCTAAGGGGACAGGGGGGATTGGTTAACTATGGCTACACCTTC. The full variable domain, rest sourced from reference TRBV5-1 and TRBJ1-2, is KAGVTQTPRYLIKTRGQQVTLSCSPISGHRSVSWYQQTPGQGLQFLFEYFSETQRNKGNFPGRFSGRQFSNSRSEMNVSTLELGDSALYLCASSPLRGQGGLVNYGYTFGSGTRLTVV.

Here the CDR3 reads CAISEGGQDTQYF. In nucleotides, the CDR3 is TGTGCCATCAGTGAGGGCGGTCAAGATACGCAGTATTTT. V usage is TRBV10-3 and J usage is TRBJ2-3; no firm D call. The ends were cut back, 2 bases at V and 5 bases at J, with 8 bases in the middle. CDR1 is ENHRY, CDR2 SYGVKD, per germline. This CDR3 contains 13 residues.

The chain uses TRBV4-2 and TRBJ2-7, with 10 bases lining up with TRBD2. The CDR3 is 15 amino acids. V lost 1 base and J lost 2; bases outside the gene matches: 2. Germline lookup yields CDR1 LGHNA and CDR2 YNFKEQ. The CDR3 spells CASSQGTSGTYEQYF. CDR3 sequence (DNA): TGTGCCAGCAGCCAAGGGACTAGCGGAACCTACGAGCAGTACTTC.

The chain recombines TRBV6-5 with TRBJ2-1; 10 bases are a match to TRBD2. V lost 8 bases and J lost 7; bases outside the gene matches: 5. CDR1 is MNHEY, CDR2 SVGAGI, per germline. The CDR3 length is 13 residues. CDR3 bases: TGTGCCAGCGCCTGGACTAGCGGAAATGAGCAGTTCTTC. It translates to CASAWTSGNEQFF.

This chain links TRBV6-5 with TRBJ2-7; D uncertain. The germline gives CDR1 MNHEY, CDR2 SVGAGI. The CDR3 runs 14 residues. Trimming removed 0 bases from V and 2 bases from J, with 8 bases in between. The CDR3 spells CASSYSREAYEQYF. The CDR3 bases are TGTGCCAGCAGTTACTCGCGCGAGGCCTACGAGCAGTACTTC.

The chain is built from TRBV19 and TRBJ2-7; the D gene is possibly TRBD1 (6 bases). Per the germline V gene, CDR1 is LNHDA and CDR2 is SQIVND (reference sequence). The CDR3 has 15 residues. V was cut by 1 base and J by 4 bases, with 14 bases left in between. This CDR3 is CASSIVPDRRYEQYF. CDR3 nucleotides: TGTGCCAGTAGTATAGTCCCGGACAGAAGATACGAGCAGTACTTC. The full variable domain, its missing parts supplied by reference TRBV19 and TRBJ2-7, is DGGITQSPKYLFRKEGQNVTLSCEQNLNHDAMYWYRQDPGQGLRLIYYSQIVNDFQKGDIAEGYSVSREKKESFPLTVTSAQKNPTAFYLCASSIVPDRRYEQYFGPGTRLTVT.

This rearrangement joins TRBV6-1 to TRBJ1-2, with D perhaps TRBD1 (5 bases). This CDR3 contains 13 residues. Trimming pared 6 bases from V and 4 bases from J, leaving 12 bases between. CDR1 is MNHNS, CDR2 SASEGT, per germline. The CDR3 loop reads CASRNQGFYGYTF. The CDR3 DNA follows: TGTGCCAGCAGAAATCAGGGTTTCTATGGCTACACCTTC.

The chain recombines TRBV5-1 with TRBJ2-2, with 10 bases matching TRBD1. Germline CDR1 and CDR2: SGHRS and YFSETQ. V gave up 3 bases and J gave up 1 base; unmatched junction bases: 12. The CDR3 contains 19 residues. The CDR3 is CASSSNVFGQGGNTGELFF. In DNA form, the CDR3 reads TGCGCCAGCAGCTCGAATGTCTTCGGACAGGGGGGGAACACCGGGGAGCTGTTTTTT.

The chain employs TRBV19 and TRBJ2-1, with a possible D match to TRBD2 (5 bases). With 3 bases removed from V and 3 bases from J, the gap between germline ends came to 12 bases. CDR3 length: 15 amino acids. Germline CDR1 LNHDA, CDR2 SQIVND (reference sequence). CDR3 sequence reads: CASSITGKDYNEQFF. Written as DNA, the CDR3 is TGTGCCAGTAGTATTACGGGGAAGGACTACAATGAGCAGTTCTTC. Full variable domain (rest looked up from reference TRBV19 and TRBJ2-1): DGGITQSPKYLFRKEGQNVTLSCEQNLNHDAMYWYRQDPGQGLRLIYYSQIVNDFQKGDIAEGYSVSREKKESFPLTVTSAQKNPTAFYLCASSITGKDYNEQFFGPGTRLTVL.

The chain joins TRBV6-5 to TRBJ2-7; tentatively, D is TRBD2 (6 bases). V lost 5 bases, J lost 5 bases, and 13 bases lay in between. Germline CDR1 and CDR2: MNHEY and SVGAGI. This CDR3 comprises 13 residues. The CDR3 spells CASSNPGLHEQYF. The CDR3 DNA is TGTGCCAGCAGTAATCCGGGACTCCACGAGCAGTACTTC.

This chain joins TRBV27 and TRBJ2-7, with TRBD1 matching over 10 bases. Losses at the gene ends were 6 bases for V and 4 bases for J; bases not matched to a gene: 9. In germline, CDR1 is MNHEY, CDR2 SMNVEV (reference sequence). The CDR3 runs to 15 residues. The CDR3 DNA sequence: TGTGCCAGCAGAGCCTCGGGACAGGGGTTATACGAGCAGTACTTC. Protein: CASRASGQGLYEQYF.

The rearrangement joins TRBV5-4 to TRBJ2-5; 7 nucleotides align to TRBD1. The CDR3 covers 14 residues. The junction had 4 bases not matched to a gene; V was cut back by 4 bases and J by 1 base. CDR1 is SGHNT, CDR2 YYREEE, per germline (reference sequence). In nucleotides, the CDR3 is TGTGCCAGCAGCCACGGGACAGCCCAAGAGACCCAGTACTTC. Translated: CASSHGTAQETQYF.

The gene calls are TRBV5-1 and TRBJ1-1; tentatively, D is TRBD1 (5 bases). The germline V gene has CDR1 SGHRS and CDR2 YFSETQ. With 2 bases removed from V and 0 bases from J, the gap between germline ends came to 8 bases. The CDR3 has 14 residues. This chain's CDR3 is CASSFSGLNTEAFF. The DNA of the CDR3 is TGCGCCAGCAGCTTTTCAGGGCTGAACACTGAAGCTTTCTTT.

The chain couples TRBV18 to TRBJ2-5; D unresolved. Trimming took 6 bases from V and 5 from J, leaving 7 bases between them. CDR1 and CDR2 from the germline V gene are KGHSH and LQKENI. The CDR3 sequence is 11 residues long. The CDR3 loop is CASSRTETQYF. The DNA of the CDR3 is TGTGCCAGCTCTAGAACTGAGACCCAGTACTTC.

This chain uses TRBV6-5 with TRBJ2-7, with D possibly matching TRBD1 (5 bases). Trimming removed 5 bases from V and 6 bases from J, with 11 bases in between. Germline lookup yields CDR1 MNHEY and CDR2 SVGAGI. The CDR3 is 12 amino acids. The CDR3 loop reads CASSTLQGEQYF. Written as DNA, the CDR3 is TGTGCCAGCAGTACCCTCCAGGGCGAGCAGTACTTC.

This sequence joins TRBV19 and TRBJ1-1; D might be TRBD1 (6 bases). This CDR3 spans 12 amino acids. V gave up 8 bases and J gave up 5 bases, with 12 bases separating them. The germline V gene encodes CDR1 LNHDA and CDR2 SQIVND (reference sequence). The CDR3 sequence is CASARRGTEAFF. The CDR3 DNA sequence: TGTGCCAGTGCAAGAAGGGGGACTGAAGCTTTCTTT.

The chain joins TRBV27 to TRBJ1-2; D gene ambiguous. CDR3 length: 13 residues. V was pared by 3 bases and J by 0 bases, with 5 bases between. Germline CDR1 and CDR2: MNHEY and SMNVEV (reference sequence). The DNA for the CDR3 is TGTGCCAGCAGTTTTACAGCTAACTATGGCTACACCTTC. This sequence encodes CASSFTANYGYTF.